A single sample gave rise to the 10 T cell receptor beta chains below, sequenced in a study of T cell responses to AZD1222 COVID-19 vaccine. TCRdb's table, derived via immunoSEQ multiplex PCR, lists solely in-frame clones and lacks some. The table has some 100,000 clones, 65% to 90% seen once; the top ten hold roughly 10%. Source: peripheral blood, taken on day 0 of AZD1222 vaccination. The receptors were gathered from an adult in good health.

The CDR3 bases are TGTGCCAGCCTCAGGGGGCTAGGAAACACCATATATTTT. It encodes CASLRGLGNTIYF. The chain employs TRBV30 and TRBJ1-3, with 8 nucleotides matching TRBD1. This CDR3 spans 13 amino acids. Germline-derived CDR1 and CDR2 are GTSNPN and SVGIG (reference sequence). With V trimmed by 8 bases and J by 4 bases, 7 bases remained unmatched.

This clone was counted a few times. V gene TRBV27 combines with J gene TRBJ1-6; 7 nucleotides match TRBD1. CDR3 size: 16 residues. From germline, CDR1 is MNHEY and CDR2 SMNVEV (reference sequence). Germline trimming cut 5 bases from V and 5 bases from J; bases unmatched to any gene: 9. CDR3 in amino acids: CASSPSGTDDNSPLHF. DNA for the CDR3: TGTGCCAGCAGTCCCTCGGGGACAGATGATAATTCACCCCTCCACTTT.

The chain joins TRBV7-9 to TRBJ1-4; D is uncertain. The V gene lost 8 bases and the J gene lost 4 bases, with 8 bases spanning the gap. Germline-derived CDR1 and CDR2 are SEHNR and FQNEAQ (reference sequence). The CDR3 runs 12 residues. The CDR3 nucleotides are TGTGCCAGCGGACGGAATAATGAAAAACTGTTTTTT. It encodes CASGRNNEKLFF.

This clone was counted only a few times. The J gene is TRBJ1-2, the V gene TRBV27, with 7 bases aligning to TRBD1. The CDR3 length is 13 residues. Per germline, CDR1 MNHEY and CDR2 SMNVEV (reference sequence). The V and J ends lost 6 bases and 4 bases, in that order; junction bases with no gene match: 5. The CDR3 sequence: CASRPTGFYGYTF. DNA of the CDR3: TGTGCCAGCAGGCCGACAGGGTTCTATGGCTACACCTTC.

The chain uses TRBV30 and TRBJ2-7; D possibly corresponds to TRBD1 (6 bases). V shed 0 bases and J shed 3 bases, with 9 bases lying between them. Per the germline V gene, CDR1 is GTSNPN and CDR2 is SVGIG (reference sequence). CDR3 length equals 13 residues. CDR3 in DNA: TGTGCCTGGAGTGTACAGGGCAGCTACGAGCAGTACTTC. It codes for CAWSVQGSYEQYF.

In the case of this clone: The junction shows a germline mismatch at one end, possibly a read error. DNA for the CDR3: TGTGCTAGCAGCCCGGGGTACCAAGAGACCCAGTACTTC. Its translation: CASSPGYQETQYF. The gene calls are TRBV7-7 and TRBJ2-5, with a possible D match to TRBD2 (5 bases). CDR1 SSHAT and CDR2 FNYEAQ come from the germline V gene (reference sequence). The CDR3 sequence is 13 residues long.

This chain joins TRBV4-1 and TRBJ1-5; D remains unclear. Per germline, CDR1 MGHRA and CDR2 YSYEKL. Trimming shortened V by 4 bases and J by 4 bases, and 11 bases separated the two germline ends. This CDR3 is built from 14 residues. CDR3 sequence: CASSLSLRNQPQHF. As DNA, the CDR3 is TGCGCCAGCAGCCTCAGCCTTAGAAATCAGCCCCAGCATTTT.

The chain carries TRBV6-5 and TRBJ2-1; D gene unclear. Germline assignment: CDR1 MNHEY and CDR2 SVGAGI. The CDR3 covers 11 residues. V lost 6 bases to trimming and J lost 4 bases, with 4 bases between them. CDR3: CASRRYNEQFF. Here the CDR3 DNA reads TGTGCCAGCAGACGATACAATGAGCAGTTCTTC.

The chain is built from TRBV5-1 and TRBJ2-3; D call uncertain. V was cut by 7 bases and J by 2 bases, with 11 bases left in between. The CDR3 consists of 13 residues. Germline CDR1 SGHRS, CDR2 YFSETQ. CDR3 loop: CASQEPATDTQYF. CDR3 nucleotide sequence: TGCGCCAGCCAAGAGCCGGCCACAGATACGCAGTATTTT.

This sequence joins TRBV19 and TRBJ1-5, with D possibly TRBD1 on 5 matching bases. Trimming shortened V by 5 bases and J by 4 bases, and 12 bases separated the two germline ends. Germline V gene lookup returns CDR1 LNHDA and CDR2 SQIVND (reference sequence). The CDR3 is made up of 14 amino acids. CDR3 coding DNA: TGTGCCAGTAGTTATGGACAAATAAATCAGCCCCAGCATTTT. It is translated as CASSYGQINQPQHF.